The 26 T cell receptor beta chains reported below all come from one sample, sequenced in a study of blood T cell repertoires in COVID-19. Clones were read by immunoSEQ multiplex PCR, and TCRdb kept only the in-frame ones, dropping some. The sample has hundreds of thousands of clones, around 87% seen once. Sequencing was performed on peripheral blood. The receptor source for this set is a woman aged 40 to 50 who had recovered from COVID-19.

Written as DNA, the CDR3 is TGTGCCAGCAGTGTTGGGCCGTCGGGGAACTATGGCTACACCTTC. Translating gives CASSVGPSGNYGYTF. The V and J genes are TRBV6-4 and TRBJ1-2; D is uncertain. In germline, CDR1 is MRHNA, CDR2 SNTAGT. Trimming stripped 4 bases from V and 2 bases from J, with 14 bases between. This CDR3 has 15 amino acids.

The CDR3 nucleotides are TGTGCCAGCAGCCGAGGCGGGCGGGACAATGAGCAGTTCTTC. The encoded protein is CASSRGGRDNEQFF. The rearrangement uses TRBV4-2 and TRBJ2-1, with D possibly matching TRBD2 (5 bases). Trimming stripped 4 bases from V and 5 bases from J, with 12 bases between. Germline CDR1 LGHNA, CDR2 YNFKEQ. There are 14 residues in the CDR3.

The chain recombines TRBV7-8 with TRBJ1-1; 9 bases line up with TRBD1. Trimming at V came to 1 base and at J to 1 base, leaving 7 bases not matched to a gene. The CDR3 contains 17 residues. Germline assignment: CDR1 SGHVS and CDR2 FQNEAQ. CDR3: CASSLGGQGRRNTEAFF. In DNA, the CDR3 is TGTGCCAGCAGCTTAGGCGGACAGGGGCGCAGGAACACTGAAGCTTTCTTT.

The rearrangement uses TRBV19 and TRBJ1-1, with unresolved D. Per the germline V gene, CDR1 is LNHDA and CDR2 is SQIVND (reference sequence). The CDR3 has 16 residues. The V and J ends lost 0 bases and 5 bases respectively, with 16 bases between them. In DNA form, the CDR3 reads TGTGCCAGTAGTATAGATCGTGAGGGTTCAAGAACTGAAGCTTTCTTT. It yields the protein CASSIDREGSRTEAFF. The full variable domain, in which reference TRBV19 and TRBJ1-1 provide the parts outside the CDR3, is DGGITQSPKYLFRKEGQNVTLSCEQNLNHDAMYWYRQDPGQGLRLIYYSQIVNDFQKGDIAEGYSVSREKKESFPLTVTSAQKNPTAFYLCASSIDREGSRTEAFFGQGTRLTVV.

The gene calls are TRBV24-1 and TRBJ2-1; 7 bases agree with TRBD1. In germline, CDR1 is KGHDR, CDR2 SFDVKD. The CDR3 is 14 residues long. V was pared by 3 bases and J by 8 bases, with 6 bases of the junction left unmatched. CDR3 nucleotides: TGTGCCACCAGTGATCCGACAGGGCGTGATGAGCAGTTCTTC. This codes for CATSDPTGRDEQFF.

The chain links TRBV3-1 (or the pseudogene TRBV3-2) to TRBJ1-2, with a weak D call TRBD1 (6 bases). Germline CDR1 and CDR2: LGHDT and YNNKEL (reference sequence). V shed 1 base and J shed 0 bases, with 12 bases lying between them. This CDR3 is 16 amino acids long. The CDR3, as DNA: TGTGCCAGCAGCCAAGGGCTGACAGGAGCTAACTATGGCTACACCTTC. Residues: CASSQGLTGANYGYTF.

This chain links TRBV12-3 or TRBV12-4 with TRBJ2-3; no clear D. The germline V and J ends were trimmed by 6 bases and 10 bases, with 11 bases remaining between them. The CDR3 has 11 residues. The DNA for the CDR3 is TGTGCCAGCAGCTATGGTCCCGCGCAGTATTTT. Its protein is CASSYGPAQYF.

Here the CDR3 DNA reads TGTGCCAGCAGCTTGGGCTCAGTCATACGAGGCTATGGCTACACCTTC. Protein sequence: CASSLGSVIRGYGYTF. The chain links TRBV5-4 to TRBJ1-2; no reliable D call. With 0 bases removed from V and 4 bases from J, the gap between germline ends came to 16 bases. Germline CDR1 SGHNT, CDR2 YYREEE (reference sequence). The CDR3 extends over 16 amino acids.

To note about this clone: One end of the junction fails to match germline, which may point to a read error. This chain connects TRBV5-6 to TRBJ2-7, with 8 nucleotides matching TRBD2. Germline values: CDR1 SGHDT, CDR2 YYEEEE. The CDR3 sequence is 15 residues long. The DNA for the CDR3 is TGCGCCAGCAGCCCGGGGGGGGTTGTGAACTACGAGCAGTACTTC. This encodes CASSPGGVVNYEQYF.

The V gene is TRBV9, the J gene TRBJ1-5; the match to TRBD1 covers 7 bases. This CDR3 comprises 13 residues. The V gene end was trimmed by 7 bases and the J gene end by 4 bases; junction bases not matched to a gene: 5. Per germline, CDR1 SGDLS and CDR2 YYNGEE. The CDR3 here is CASGSQGNQPQHF. The CDR3 coding sequence is TGTGCCAGCGGATCACAGGGGAATCAGCCCCAGCATTTT.

This chain uses TRBV9 with TRBJ1-2; 8 nucleotides align to TRBD1. The V gene end was trimmed by 0 bases and the J gene end by 2 bases; junction bases not matched to a gene: 3. Germline V gives CDR1 SGDLS, CDR2 YYNGEE. The CDR3 spans 15 residues. In nucleotides, the CDR3 is TGTGCCAGCAGCGTAGGGGCAGGGGGCAACTATGGCTACACCTTC. The encoded protein is CASSVGAGGNYGYTF.

This chain connects TRBV5-1 to TRBJ2-7, with D unclear. The CDR3 length is 14 residues. Trimming took off 4 bases at V and 0 bases at J, with 11 bases between the two ends. CDR1 is SGHRS and CDR2 is YFSETQ in the germline V gene. The CDR3 reads CASSPRFVSYEQYF. CDR3 sequence (DNA): TGCGCCAGCAGCCCGAGGTTCGTCTCCTACGAGCAGTACTTC.

This clone showed up just once. V and J are TRBV5-1 and TRBJ1-1; D ambiguous. Germline V gene data show CDR1 as SGHRS and CDR2 as YFSETQ. This CDR3 is 14 amino acids long. Trimming stripped 4 bases from V and 3 bases from J, with 13 bases between. The CDR3: CASSPHGGDTEAFF. The CDR3 region has the DNA TGCGCCAGCAGCCCCCACGGCGGGGACACTGAAGCTTTCTTT.

The rearrangement links TRBV12-3 or TRBV12-4 to TRBJ1-4, with 7 bases fitting TRBD1. J was trimmed by 17 bases and V by 4 bases; bases with no gene match: 7. CDR3 length: 11 residues. The CDR3 loop is CASSSVGTAFF. The CDR3 coding sequence is TGTGCCAGCAGTTCCGTCGGGACAGCTTTTTTT.

This clone has just one count. V usage is TRBV29-1 and J usage is TRBJ2-4; D unresolved. Germline CDR1 is SQVTM and CDR2 is ANQGSEA. The V and J ends lost 1 base and 8 bases respectively, with 9 bases between them. This CDR3 has 12 residues. The CDR3 protein is CSVEGPDHIQYF. DNA of the CDR3: TGCAGCGTTGAAGGCCCAGATCACATTCAGTACTTC.

The gene calls are TRBV29-1 and TRBJ1-1; D may be TRBD1 (6 bases). Germline V lookup: CDR1 SQVTM, CDR2 ANQGSEA. This CDR3 is 14 amino acids long. V dropped 4 bases and J dropped 2 bases, with 14 bases sitting between them. The CDR3 DNA reads TGCAGCGTTGGTCCAGGGGCCTCTAACACTGAAGCTTTCTTT. Translating it yields CSVGPGASNTEAFF.

V is TRBV5-1 and J is TRBJ1-2, with 7 bases that match TRBD1. The V gene's germline CDR1 is SGHRS and CDR2 YFSETQ. V shed 0 bases, J shed 5 bases, and the junction held 7 bases outside the gene matches. The length of the CDR3 is 15 residues. Here the CDR3 DNA reads TGCGCCAGCAGCTTGGAAGGGGGCTTAGGATATGGCTACACCTTC. Translating gives CASSLEGGLGYGYTF.

This sequence joins TRBV5-5 and TRBJ1-6; the match to TRBD1 covers 7 bases. This CDR3 spans 14 amino acids. Germline CDR1 SGHKS, CDR2 YYEKEE (reference sequence). Unmatched junction bases numbered 4, after V lost 1 base and J lost 9 bases. The CDR3 loop reads CASSLQQGPSPLHF. DNA of the CDR3: TGTGCCAGCAGCTTGCAACAGGGGCCTTCACCCCTCCACTTT.

This clone was picked up many times. The gene calls are TRBV4-1 and TRBJ2-3; 16 nucleotides align to TRBD2. The CDR3 contains 18 residues. The V gene end was trimmed by 4 bases and the J gene end by 6 bases; junction bases not matched to a gene: 10. Germline V gives CDR1 MGHRA, CDR2 YSYEKL. The CDR3 DNA sequence: TGCGCCAGCAGCCTAAAGCCCGGGACTAGCGGGGGGGCTGATACGCAGTATTTT. This translates into CASSLKPGTSGGADTQYF.

The gene calls are TRBV3-1 (or the pseudogene TRBV3-2) and TRBJ1-1; unclear D gene. The germline V gene encodes CDR1 LGHDT and CDR2 YNNKEL (reference sequence). Trimming shortened V by 2 bases and J by 11 bases, and 15 bases separated the two germline ends. CDR3 length: 13 amino acids. This CDR3 reads CASSQSAGFEAFF. In nucleotides, the CDR3 is TGTGCCAGCAGCCAATCGGCAGGCTTTGAGGCTTTCTTT.

The chain has TRBV10-3 and TRBJ2-2, with D possibly matching TRBD1 (5 bases). This CDR3 comprises 13 residues. The V gene's germline CDR1 is ENHRY and CDR2 SYGVKD. The V end was cut by 5 bases, the J end by 6 bases, with 10 bases between. CDR3 region: CAISKGSAGELFF. The CDR3 bases are TGTGCCATCAGTAAGGGGTCGGCCGGGGAGCTGTTTTTT.

This clone was seen only once. The chain employs TRBV19 and TRBJ1-4; 7 bases match TRBD1. V was pared by 6 bases and J by 13 bases, with 5 bases of the junction left unmatched. This CDR3 region has 11 residues. Germline V lookup: CDR1 LNHDA, CDR2 SQIVND (reference sequence). The CDR3 here is CASRRQGRLFF. CDR3 nucleotides: TGTGCCAGTAGACGACAGGGAAGACTGTTTTTT. The full variable domain, rest sourced from reference TRBV19 and TRBJ1-4, is DGGITQSPKYLFRKEGQNVTLSCEQNLNHDAMYWYRQDPGQGLRLIYYSQIVNDFQKGDIAEGYSVSREKKESFPLTVTSAQKNPTAFYLCASRRQGRLFFGSGTQLSVL.

The DNA of the CDR3 is TGTGCCAGTAGGGGCGGGGGGTATCAGCCCCAGCATTTT. Protein sequence: CASRGGGYQPQHF. V usage is TRBV19 and J usage is TRBJ1-5; TRBD1 might be the D (5 bases). The CDR3 spans 13 residues. Germline values: CDR1 LNHDA, CDR2 SQIVND (reference sequence). Trimming took 6 bases from V and 5 from J, leaving 11 bases between them.

The V and J genes are TRBV4-3 and TRBJ2-7, with D possibly matching TRBD2 (5 bases). Trimming stripped 0 bases from V and 0 bases from J, with 15 bases between. The CDR3 is 17 amino acids. Germline CDR1 and CDR2: LGHNA and YSLEER. CDR3 protein: CASSQDLRELFSYEQYF. The CDR3 DNA is TGCGCCAGCAGCCAAGATTTGAGGGAACTTTTCTCCTACGAGCAGTACTTC.

This clone appeared a single time. The same CDR3 arises from other DNA sequences in this sample as well. V is TRBV5-1 and J is TRBJ1-2, with a possible D match to TRBD1 (5 bases). Germline V CDR1 and CDR2: SGHRS, YFSETQ. The V end lost 2 bases, the J end lost 3 bases, and 8 bases lay between the germline ends. The CDR3 consists of 13 residues. CDR3 region: CASSLGRDYGYTF. The CDR3, as DNA: TGCGCCAGCAGCTTAGGCAGGGACTATGGCTACACCTTC.

Details on this clone: In the same sample, other DNA sequences code for this CDR3. V gene TRBV3-1 (or the pseudogene TRBV3-2) combines with J gene TRBJ1-1; 7 positions agree with TRBD1. The length of the CDR3 is 14 residues. From germline, CDR1 is LGHDT and CDR2 YNNKEL (reference sequence). The junction had 5 bases not matched to a gene; V was cut back by 5 bases and J by 2 bases. CDR3 protein: CASSRGGGNTEAFF. CDR3 DNA sequence: TGTGCCAGCAGCAGAGGGGGCGGCAACACTGAAGCTTTCTTT.